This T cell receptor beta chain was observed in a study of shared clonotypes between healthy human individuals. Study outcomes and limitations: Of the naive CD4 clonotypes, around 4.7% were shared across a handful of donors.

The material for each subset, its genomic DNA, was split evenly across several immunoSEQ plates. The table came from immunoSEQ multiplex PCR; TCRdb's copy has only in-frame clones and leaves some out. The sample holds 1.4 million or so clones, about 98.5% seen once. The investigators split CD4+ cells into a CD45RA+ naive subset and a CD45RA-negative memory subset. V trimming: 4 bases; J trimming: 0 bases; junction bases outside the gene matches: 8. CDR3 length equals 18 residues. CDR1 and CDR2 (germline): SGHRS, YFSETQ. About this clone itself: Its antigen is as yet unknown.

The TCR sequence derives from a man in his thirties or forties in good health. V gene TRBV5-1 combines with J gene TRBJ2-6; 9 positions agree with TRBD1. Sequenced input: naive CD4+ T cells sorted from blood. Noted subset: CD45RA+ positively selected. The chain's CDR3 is CASSRGTGTFSGANVLTF. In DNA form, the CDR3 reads TGCGCCAGCAGCCGCGGGACAGGGACCTTCTCTGGGGCCAACGTCCTGACTTTC.